Presented here are 19 T cell receptor beta chains from one specimen sequenced in a study of human T cells and chemical hapten exposure. MiXCR, run by TCRdb on the RACE reads, gives a single entry per CDR3 protein. This table has about 53,000 distinct CDR3 sequences, more than 9% appearing once. Indicated time point: pre-sensitization, week 0. Treatment specified: therapeutic diphenylcyclopropenone sensitization with weekly scalp DPC. The sequencing here drew on whole blood, taken in connection with sensitization to the hapten diphenylcyclopropenone (DPC). Source of these receptors: a man between 40 and 49 years old with alopecia areata. Some clones in this sample may be carry-over from other donors' samples.

This clonotype occurred a few times. The genes are TRBV20-1 and TRBJ2-7; 9 nucleotides align to TRBD1. CDR1 is DFQATT, CDR2 SNEGSKA, per germline (reference sequence). After removal of 0 bases from V and 5 bases from J, the junction contained 8 bases not matched to a gene. The CDR3 spans 15 residues. The CDR3 reads CSARDRTGASDEQYF. The DNA for the CDR3 is TGCAGTGCTAGAGACCGGACAGGGGCCTCGGACGAGCAGTACTTC.

The chain recombines TRBV9 with TRBJ2-1; D unresolved. Per the germline V gene, CDR1 is SGDLS and CDR2 is YYNGEE. V was trimmed by 0 bases and J by 3 bases, leaving 10 bases between them. The length of the CDR3 is 15 residues. The CDR3 here is CASSVDPKLYNEQFF. The DNA of the CDR3 is TGTGCCAGCAGCGTAGATCCAAAGCTCTACAATGAGCAGTTCTTC.

This clonotype was counted many times. The chain joins TRBV7-2 to TRBJ2-3; tentatively, D is TRBD1 (5 bases). Germline values: CDR1 SGHTA, CDR2 FQGNSA. The CDR3 has 15 residues. Trimming removed 6 bases from V and 0 bases from J, with 13 bases in between. Here the CDR3 DNA reads TGTGCCAGCAGTTTTAACCCAGGGAGCACAGATACGCAGTATTTT. This gives the protein CASSFNPGSTDTQYF.

The sample holds many counts of this clonotype. The rearrangement joins TRBV7-9 to TRBJ2-1, with 11 bases identical to TRBD2. In germline, CDR1 is SEHNR, CDR2 FQNEAQ (reference sequence). J gave up 9 bases and V 2 bases, and 6 bases lay outside the gene matches. The CDR3 totals 15 residues. The CDR3 bases are TGTGCCAGCAGCTTAATGACTAGCGGGAACACTGAGCAGTTCTTC. As protein: CASSLMTSGNTEQFF.

In this sample, this clonotype turned up a few times. The chain carries TRBV20-1 and TRBJ2-1, with no clear D. Trimming pared 5 bases from V and 0 bases from J, leaving 11 bases between. The length of the CDR3 is 14 residues. Per germline, CDR1 DFQATT and CDR2 SNEGSKA (reference sequence). CDR3 sequence: CSAVSWRSYNEQFF. CDR3 nucleotides: TGCAGTGCTGTCAGTTGGCGCTCCTACAATGAGCAGTTCTTC.

This clonotype appeared many times. The chain employs TRBV7-2 and TRBJ2-3; D ambiguous. Germline values: CDR1 SGHTA, CDR2 FQGNSA. The CDR3 is 12 amino acids. Trimming took 2 bases from V and 0 from J, leaving 0 bases between them. This CDR3 is CASSLSTDTQYF. CDR3 nucleotide sequence: TGTGCCAGCAGCTTAAGCACAGATACGCAGTATTTT.

The gene calls are TRBV12-3 or TRBV12-4 and TRBJ2-3, with 11 bases that match TRBD2. Germline trimming cut 3 bases from V and 4 bases from J; bases unmatched to any gene: 3. CDR3 length equals 15 residues. The CDR3 DNA reads as TGTGCCAGCAGTTTTCTAGCGGGAGGCTCAGATACGCAGTATTTT. Translating gives CASSFLAGGSDTQYF.

This clonotype was counted only a few times. The chain combines TRBV12-3 or TRBV12-4 with TRBJ2-7; 7 bases are shared with TRBD2. This CDR3 spans 13 amino acids. V shed 4 bases, J shed 4 bases, and the junction held 4 bases outside the gene matches. The CDR3 sequence is CASSSPGGYEQYF. Written as DNA, the CDR3 is TGTGCCAGCAGTTCTCCCGGGGGGTACGAGCAGTACTTC.

V usage is TRBV27 and J usage is TRBJ2-7; 7 bases match TRBD1. From germline, CDR1 is MNHEY and CDR2 SMNVEV (reference sequence). Trimming took 5 bases from V and 4 from J; bases not matched to a gene: 11. The CDR3 extends over 15 amino acids. The CDR3 DNA reads TGTGCCAGCAGTCCCGCGACAGGGACCTTATACGAGCAGTACTTC. It yields the protein CASSPATGTLYEQYF.

This clonotype was detected many times. This chain connects TRBV27 to TRBJ2-3, with D possibly being TRBD1 (5 bases). Germline V CDR1 and CDR2: MNHEY, SMNVEV (reference sequence). V shed 7 bases and J shed 6 bases, with 20 bases lying between them. CDR3 length: 15 residues. As DNA, the CDR3 is TGTGCCAGCAAGGGGCTCCGAAGCCAGTCCGATACGCAGTATTTT. Residues: CASKGLRSQSDTQYF.

The CDR3 loop is CASSDRSGTDTQYF. The CDR3 coding sequence is TGTGCCAGCAGCGACAGATCTGGCACAGATACGCAGTATTTT. The chain employs TRBV7-3 and TRBJ2-3; D possibly corresponds to TRBD1 (5 bases). The CDR3 consists of 14 residues. V was pared by 5 bases and J by 1 base, with 10 bases between. Per the germline V gene, CDR1 is SGHTA and CDR2 is FQGTGA.

V gene TRBV20-1 combines with J gene TRBJ2-5, with 11 bases matching TRBD1. J gave up 7 bases and V 2 bases, and 9 bases lay outside the gene matches. Germline V gives CDR1 DFQATT, CDR2 SNEGSKA (reference sequence). CDR3 size: 15 residues. The DNA of the CDR3 is TGCAGTGCTAGAAGTGTAGGACAGGGGGCTGGGACCCAGTACTTC. Translating it yields CSARSVGQGAGTQYF.

This sequence joins TRBV7-2 and TRBJ2-5; 8 bases match TRBD1. J gave up 3 bases and V 4 bases, and 1 base lay outside the gene matches. The CDR3 runs to 13 residues. Germline V gives CDR1 SGHTA, CDR2 FQGNSA. The CDR3 sequence: CASSWGQEETQYF. The CDR3 nucleotides read TGTGCCAGCAGCTGGGGACAGGAAGAGACCCAGTACTTC. Full variable domain (remainder filled in from reference TRBV7-2 and TRBJ2-5): GAGVSQSPSNKVTEKGKDVELRCDPISGHTALYWYRQSLGQGLEFLIYFQGNSAPDKSGLPSDRFSAERTGGSVSTLTIQRTQQEDSAVYLCASSWGQEETQYFGPGTRLLVL.

This clonotype occurred many times. The V and J genes are TRBV28 and TRBJ2-7; weak D call: TRBD2 (5 bases). The V end was cut by 5 bases, the J end by 5 bases, with 10 bases between. Germline CDR1 reads MDHEN; CDR2 reads SYDVKM. The CDR3 sequence is 12 residues long. CDR3 sequence reads: CASSVLEDEQYF. The CDR3 nucleotides are TGTGCCAGCAGTGTACTAGAGGACGAGCAGTACTTC.

This clonotype came up many times. This chain uses TRBV7-9 with TRBJ2-7, with a possible D match to TRBD2 (6 bases). The V end was cut by 7 bases, the J end by 3 bases, with 10 bases between. Germline values: CDR1 SEHNR, CDR2 FQNEAQ (reference sequence). The CDR3 contains 12 residues. The CDR3 DNA is TGTGCCAGCACGGGACTGGACTACGAGCAGTACTTC. Its translation: CASTGLDYEQYF.

The chain recombines TRBV28 with TRBJ2-2; no firm D call. The V gene lost 6 bases and the J gene lost 5 bases, with 13 bases spanning the gap. Germline assignment: CDR1 MDHEN and CDR2 SYDVKM. The CDR3 loop spans 14 amino acids. The CDR3 nucleotides read TGTGCCAGCAGCGGACGGTCGAGGACCGGGGAGCTGTTTTTT. Amino acids: CASSGRSRTGELFF.

This clonotype was seen ten or more times. The J gene is TRBJ1-1, the V gene TRBV12-3 or TRBV12-4; D is uncertain. This CDR3 is 13 amino acids long. Trimming left V 2 bases short and J 2 bases short, with 6 bases between. CDR3 residues: CASSLQVNTEAFF. The CDR3 DNA reads TGTGCCAGCAGTTTACAGGTTAACACTGAAGCTTTCTTT.

This clonotype was observed a handful of times. The chain carries TRBV7-9 and TRBJ1-1; the D is unclear. Trimming cost V 3 bases and J 5 bases, with 7 bases left between them. The CDR3 totals 12 residues. Germline V gene sequence: CDR1 SEHNR, CDR2 FQNEAQ (reference sequence). This chain's CDR3 is CASSLSDTEAFF. The CDR3 coding sequence is TGTGCCAGCAGCTTGAGTGATACTGAAGCTTTCTTT.

J is TRBJ1-5 and V is TRBV6-2 or TRBV6-3; D gene ambiguous. V dropped 5 bases and J dropped 0 bases, with 11 bases sitting between them. Per germline, CDR1 MNHEY and CDR2 SVGEGT. The CDR3 consists of 15 residues. The CDR3 spells CASSLGRNSNQPQHF. CDR3 DNA: TGTGCCAGCAGTCTTGGACGGAATAGCAATCAGCCCCAGCATTTT.